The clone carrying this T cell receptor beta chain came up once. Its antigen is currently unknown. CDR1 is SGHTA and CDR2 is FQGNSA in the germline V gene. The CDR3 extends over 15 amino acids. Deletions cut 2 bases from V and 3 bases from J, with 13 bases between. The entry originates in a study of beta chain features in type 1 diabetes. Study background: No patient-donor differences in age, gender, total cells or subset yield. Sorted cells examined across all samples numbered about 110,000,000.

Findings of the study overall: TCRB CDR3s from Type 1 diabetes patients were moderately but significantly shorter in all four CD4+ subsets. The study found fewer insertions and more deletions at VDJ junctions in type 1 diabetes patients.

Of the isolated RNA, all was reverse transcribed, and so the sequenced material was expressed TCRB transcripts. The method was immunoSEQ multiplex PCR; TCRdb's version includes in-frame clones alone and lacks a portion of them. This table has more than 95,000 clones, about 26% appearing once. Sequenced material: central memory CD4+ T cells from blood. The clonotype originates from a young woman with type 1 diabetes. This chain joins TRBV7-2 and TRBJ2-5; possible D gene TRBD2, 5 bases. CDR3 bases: TGTGCCAGCAGCTTATCCTACCACGGGGAAGAGACCCAGTACTTC. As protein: CASSLSYHGEETQYF.